This T cell receptor (beta chain) was retrieved from a study of blood T cell repertoires in COVID-19. Original methodology: Reference gene primers were amplified, and this amplification served to estimate nucleated cell counts. Using immunoSEQ multiplex PCR, the repertoire was profiled, and TCRdb retains in-frame clones only, with some absent. That table gives V, J and clone size, and the DNA gave D and trimming. The sample shows over 250,000 clones, around nine tenths of them seen only once. The germline V gene has CDR1 WNHNN and CDR2 SYGVQD (reference sequence). Between the trimmed V and J ends, which lost 5 bases and 3 bases, there was a span of 11 bases. The CDR3 has 14 residues. Participant reports of clinical history set cohort assignment. What the recovered Cohort 3 donors had was two negative PCRs, clearance, or symptom resolution.

The clonotype was recovered from a woman aged 60 to 75 who had recovered from COVID-19. The sequenced sample was PBMCs or T cells enriched from blood (not recorded which). V and J are TRBV10-1 and TRBJ1-3; weak D call: TRBD1 (5 bases). For the CDR3, the DNA is TGCGCCAGCAGTTTGGTAACAGGTGGAAACACCATATATTTT. Its protein product is CASSLVTGGNTIYF.